Shown below are 12 T cell receptor beta chains from a single sample sequenced in a study of human T cells and chemical hapten exposure. Time point: pre-sensitization, week 0. As to treatment: therapeutic diphenylcyclopropenone sensitization with weekly scalp DPC. Each CDR3 protein gets one entry after TCRdb re-called the RACE reads with MiXCR. This table has more than 300,000 distinct CDR3 sequences, 5.5% appearing once. The input for sequencing was whole blood, taken in connection with sensitization to the hapten diphenylcyclopropenone (DPC). The receptor set was obtained from a young woman with alopecia areata. Some clones in this sample may be carry-over from other donors' samples.

Details on this clonotype: Only one base separates this from a far larger clonotype, so it likely reflects a read error. The chain couples TRBV4-1 to TRBJ1-2; D gene uncertain. The germline V gene has CDR1 MGHRA and CDR2 YSYEKL. With 0 bases removed from V and 0 bases from J, the gap between germline ends came to 8 bases. The CDR3 length is 15 residues. The CDR3 here is CASSQDLQSNYGYTF. In DNA form, the CDR3 reads TGCGCCAGCAGCCAAGATTTACAGTCTAACTATGGCTACACCTTC.

This clonotype was counted at least ten times. The rearrangement links TRBV29-1 to TRBJ2-5; 7 bases line up with TRBD2. The CDR3 runs 12 residues. CDR1 is SQVTM and CDR2 is ANQGSEA in the germline V gene. V shed 7 bases and J 2 bases; nucleotides not matched to a gene: 4. CDR3 DNA sequence: TGCAGCGGCGGGGGAAAGCAAGAGACCCAGTACTTC. Translation gives CSGGGKQETQYF.

This clonotype has at least ten counts. The V and J genes are TRBV6-2 or TRBV6-3 and TRBJ1-5; D possibly corresponds to TRBD1 (6 bases). The CDR3 spans 16 residues. The germline V and J ends were trimmed by 8 bases and 6 bases, with 23 bases remaining between them. The germline V gene encodes CDR1 MNHEY and CDR2 SVGEGT. The CDR3 loop is CASHPTGRGRGQPQHF. CDR3 nucleotide sequence: TGTGCCAGCCACCCAACGGGCAGGGGAAGAGGTCAGCCCCAGCATTTT.

Ten or more counts support this clonotype. The V gene is TRBV20-1, the J gene TRBJ1-2; D not certain. There are 11 residues in the CDR3. Germline-derived CDR1 and CDR2 are DFQATT and SNEGSKA (reference sequence). Trimming cost V 1 base and J 4 bases, with 4 bases left between them. The CDR3 spells CSARVSYGYTF. The CDR3 bases are TGCAGTGCTAGAGTTAGCTATGGCTACACCTTC.

This clonotype was seen many times. The chain is built from TRBV7-2 and TRBJ2-7, with 10 bases that match TRBD2. Unmatched junction bases numbered 11, after V lost 5 bases and J lost 7 bases. This CDR3 is built from 15 residues. CDR1 and CDR2 (germline): SGHTA, FQGNSA. Here the CDR3 DNA reads TGTGCCAGCAGCCCTCAAAGCGGGGGGGCCATTGAGCAGTACTTC. It is translated as CASSPQSGGAIEQYF.

The gene calls are TRBV20-1 and TRBJ1-1; D not resolved. V shed 2 bases and J shed 3 bases, with 4 bases lying between them. Germline V gene lookup returns CDR1 DFQATT and CDR2 SNEGSKA (reference sequence). This CDR3 has 11 residues. CDR3 DNA sequence: TGCAGTGCTAGACAAGACACTGAAGCTTTCTTT. Residues: CSARQDTEAFF.

The sample holds many counts of this clonotype. V and J are TRBV7-9 and TRBJ2-6; maybe TRBD1 (6 bases). Germline loops: CDR1 SEHNR, CDR2 FQNEAQ (reference sequence). Trimming shortened V by 8 bases and J by 0 bases, and 14 bases separated the two germline ends. This CDR3 region has 16 residues. The CDR3 region is CASQGGPSSGANVLTF. In DNA form, the CDR3 reads TGTGCCAGCCAAGGGGGACCCAGCTCTGGGGCCAACGTCCTGACTTTC.

This chain joins TRBV2 and TRBJ1-4; TRBD1 agrees at 9 bases. This CDR3 spans 16 amino acids. Trimming at V came to 2 bases and at J to 8 bases, leaving 9 bases not matched to a gene. Germline CDR1 and CDR2: SNHLY and FYNNEI. Here the CDR3 DNA reads TGTGCCAGCAGTGAAAATCCGACAGGGGGAGAAGAAAAACTGTTTTTT. Translating gives CASSENPTGGEEKLFF. Combining the CDR3 with reference TRBV2 and TRBJ1-4 gives the whole variable domain EPEVTQTPSHQVTQMGQEVILRCVPISNHLYFYWYRQILGQKVEFLVSFYNNEISEKSEIFDDQFSVERPDGSNFTLKIRSTKLEDSAMYFCASSENPTGGEEKLFFGSGTQLSVL.

This clonotype was counted many times. The gene calls are TRBV6-6 and TRBJ1-1; D is perhaps TRBD1 (6 bases). Germline CDR1 MNHNY, CDR2 SVGAGI (reference sequence). V was shortened by 0 bases and J by 2 bases, with 16 bases between the two germline ends. This CDR3 region has 17 residues. The CDR3: CASSYSKSGHFNTEAFF. Here the CDR3 DNA reads TGTGCCAGCAGTTACTCGAAATCGGGACACTTTAACACTGAAGCTTTCTTT.

This clonotype has a count of ten or more. The V call is TRBV7-2, the J call TRBJ2-2; possible D gene TRBD1, 6 bases. Germline V gene data show CDR1 as SGHTA and CDR2 as FQGNSA. V was shortened by 1 base and J by 6 bases, with 12 bases between the two germline ends. The CDR3 sequence is 15 residues long. The DNA for the CDR3 is TGTGCCAGCAGCTTAGACAGGGCAACGTCCGGGGAGCTGTTTTTT. The encoded protein is CASSLDRATSGELFF.

This clonotype showed up many times. This rearrangement joins TRBV29-1 to TRBJ2-3; 7 bases are shared with TRBD2. J lost 2 bases, V lost 5 bases, and 19 bases had no gene match. Germline lookup yields CDR1 SQVTM and CDR2 ANQGSEA. The CDR3 runs to 18 residues. The CDR3 DNA reads as TGCAGCGTTACGGGGAGCGGGGCCCCAAGTGATATCACAGATACGCAGTATTTT. Translated: CSVTGSGAPSDITDTQYF.

This clonotype has a count of ten or more. The chain recombines TRBV10-2 with TRBJ1-6; no clear D. Germline V gives CDR1 WSHSY, CDR2 SAAADI. Trimming pared 4 bases from V and 6 bases from J, leaving 10 bases between. The CDR3 runs to 14 residues. The CDR3 bases are TGCGCCAGCAGTGTGAGCGCCCTTAATTCACCCCTCCACTTT. Its protein is CASSVSALNSPLHF.